These T cell receptor beta chains were read from a single sample in a study of neoadjuvant anti-PD-1 for oral cavity cancer. The assay was immunoSEQ multiplex PCR, and TCRdb's table has in-frame clones only and misses some. The data show 5,500 to 7,500 clones, just under 75% seen once. This specimen was PBMCs, taken before nivolumab (anti-PD-1) treatment. Receptors were obtained from a person between 40 and 80 years old with oral cavity squamous cell carcinoma. The CDR3 runs from the conserved cysteine through the conserved F or W. The D gene is left open where the match is weak. Expanded clones get a size class; other rows say once, few or many, or leave the size out.

size: -; J: TRBJ2-3; V: TRBV13; D: -; DNA: TGTGCCAGCAGCCCGGGCGGACTTTTCTCATCCAGCACAGATACGCAGTATTTT; CDR3: CASSPGGLFSSSTDTQYF
size: few; J: TRBJ2-7; V: TRBV6-4; D: -; DNA: TGTGCCAGCAGTGTCGGGGTTGACGAGCAGTACTTC; CDR3: CASSVGVDEQYF
size: -; J: TRBJ1-5; V: TRBV2; D: -; DNA: TGTGCCAGCAGTGAGGGGCGGAATCAGCCCCAGCATTTT; CDR3: CASSEGRNQPQHF
size: -; J: TRBJ1-4; V: TRBV11-2; D: TRBD1; DNA: TGTGCCAGCAGCGACAGGGGGAGAAGGACTAATGAAAAACTGTTTTTT; CDR3: CASSDRGRRTNEKLFF
size: -; J: TRBJ2-3; V: TRBV5-1; D: -; DNA: TGCGCCAGCAGCTCGGACGGGGGTAGCACAGATACGCAGTATTTT; CDR3: CASSSDGGSTDTQYF
size: -; J: TRBJ2-4; V: TRBV21-1; D: -; DNA: TGTGCCAGCAGCTCCCGCGCTGCCTGCGAATCCCCGGGACAGCAAGCCAAAAACATTCAGTACTTC; CDR3: CASSSRAACESPGQQAKNIQYF
size: -; J: TRBJ1-1; V: TRBV7-3; D: -; DNA: TGTGCCAGCAGCCCCTCCCCAGGTGGGAACACTGAAGCTTTCTTT; CDR3: CASSPSPGGNTEAFF
size: -; J: TRBJ2-1; V: TRBV4-2; D: TRBD2; DNA: TGTGCCAGCAGCCAAGCCGGGACTAGCGGGGGGATCTACAATGAGCAGTTCTTC; CDR3: CASSQAGTSGGIYNEQFF
size: -; J: TRBJ2-1; V: TRBV5-1; D: TRBD1; DNA: TGCGCCAGCAGCTTCCAGGGGGCGCGGACTGATGAGCAGTTCTTC; CDR3: CASSFQGARTDEQFF
size: -; J: TRBJ1-5; V: TRBV30; D: -; DNA: TGTGCCTGGAGTAGTAGTCATCAGCCCCAGCATTTT; CDR3: CAWSSSHQPQHF
size: -; J: TRBJ2-7; V: TRBV9; D: TRBD2; DNA: TGTGCCAGCAGCCCCCAGTTTGCGCGGGGGAGCTACGAGCAGTACTTC; CDR3: CASSPQFARGSYEQYF
size: -; J: TRBJ2-1; V: TRBV11-2; D: -; DNA: TGTGCCAGCAGCCTGGCAGGGGACTTCTACAATGAGCAGTTCTTC; CDR3: CASSLAGDFYNEQFF
size: -; J: TRBJ1-1; V: TRBV4-2; D: -; DNA: TGTGCCAGCAGCCAAGAGCCAGGGGAGCTGAACACTGAAGCTTTCTTT; CDR3: CASSQEPGELNTEAFF
size: -; J: TRBJ1-1; V: TRBV15; D: TRBD1; DNA: TGTGCCACCAGCAGAGAACCGGGACAGGGCTTCCCTACGGGTTTCTTT; CDR3: CATSREPGQGFPTGFF
size: once; J: TRBJ2-3; V: TRBV27; D: -; DNA: TGTGCCAGCAGTTTATCTCTCGCAGATACGCAGTATTTT; CDR3: CASSLSLADTQYF
size: -; J: TRBJ2-1; V: TRBV5-6; D: -; DNA: TGTGCCAGCAGCTTGGTGGCAGCCTACAATGAGCAGTTCTTC; CDR3: CASSLVAAYNEQFF
size: -; J: TRBJ1-1; V: TRBV18; D: -; DNA: TGTGCCAGCTCACCCCTCACAGGGTCAGGACGAACTGAAGCTTTCTTT; CDR3: CASSPLTGSGRTEAFF
size: -; J: TRBJ2-5; V: TRBV6-5; D: -; DNA: TGTGCCAGCAGTTACGGGTCGACGTACCAAGAGACCCAGTACTTC; CDR3: CASSYGSTYQETQYF
size: -; J: TRBJ2-7; V: TRBV10-3; D: -; DNA: TGTGCCATCAGTGACCCCGGGCCTTACGAGCAGTACTTC; CDR3: CAISDPGPYEQYF
size: -; J: TRBJ2-1; V: TRBV10-3; D: -; DNA: TGTGCCATCAGTTACGAGACCGACGCCTACAATGAGCAGTTCTTC; CDR3: CAISYETDAYNEQFF
size: few; J: TRBJ2-2; V: TRBV5-1; D: -; DNA: TGCGCCAGCAGCTTGGCTGCCAGGGACACCGGGGAGCTGTTTTTT; CDR3: CASSLAARDTGELFF
size: -; J: TRBJ2-3; V: TRBV5-1; D: -; DNA: TGCGCCAGCAGCCAAGGACCGACGGGTGGCACAGATACGCAGTATTTT; CDR3: CASSQGPTGGTDTQYF
size: -; J: TRBJ2-7; V: TRBV21-1; D: -; DNA: TGTGCCAACGGCTGCCATCAGGAAAGGGGGAGCTCCTACGAGCAGTACTTC; CDR3: CANGCHQERGSSYEQYF
size: -; J: TRBJ2-3; V: TRBV4-2; D: -; DNA: TGTGCCAGCAGCACTCAGGGATTTGGCACAGATACGCAGTATTTT; CDR3: CASSTQGFGTDTQYF
size: -; J: TRBJ1-4; V: TRBV30; D: -; DNA: TGTGCCTGGGAGAGGGGAGAAAAACTGTTTTTT; CDR3: CAWERGEKLFF
size: -; J: TRBJ1-5; V: TRBV27; D: -; DNA: TGTGCCAGCAGTTCAGTGGGGGGGCGGCAGCCCCAGCATTTT; CDR3: CASSSVGGRQPQHF
size: few; J: TRBJ2-4; V: TRBV5-4; D: -; DNA: TGTGCCAGTTCGGGCGGGGCAGGGCGAGACATTCAGTACTTC; CDR3: CASSGGAGRDIQYF
size: -; J: TRBJ2-1; V: TRBV13; D: -; DNA: TGTGCCAGCAGCTTAATCCGGCCCCCAAATGAGCAGTTCTTC; CDR3: CASSLIRPPNEQFF
size: -; J: TRBJ2-1; V: TRBV7-6; D: TRBD2; DNA: TGTGCCAGCAGCTTATCGTTAGCGGGGGGTGAGCAGTTCTTC; CDR3: CASSLSLAGGEQFF
size: -; J: TRBJ1-2; V: TRBV6-1; D: TRBD1; DNA: TGTGCCAGCAGGACGACAGGGGCCTTCTATGGCTACACCTTC; CDR3: CASRTTGAFYGYTF
size: -; J: TRBJ1-2; V: TRBV7-2; D: -; DNA: TGTGCCAGCAGCCCCCAGGACTATGGCTACACCTTC; CDR3: CASSPQDYGYTF
size: -; J: TRBJ1-3; V: TRBV9; D: TRBD1; DNA: TGTGCCAGCAGCGTAGAGGGGGCAATCTCTGGAAACACCATATATTTT; CDR3: CASSVEGAISGNTIYF
size: -; J: TRBJ1-5; V: TRBV11-1; D: -; DNA: TGTGCCAGCAGCCTAGCAGACGGTCAGCCCCAGCATTTT; CDR3: CASSLADGQPQHF
size: -; J: TRBJ2-7; V: TRBV5-6; D: TRBD1; DNA: TGTGCCAGCAGCTGGGACAGGGGATCGGTTTACGAGCAGTACTTC; CDR3: CASSWDRGSVYEQYF
size: once; J: TRBJ2-3; V: TRBV5-1; D: -; DNA: TGCGCCAGCAGCTTGGGGCGGAGTCCGCCTTCTAGCACAGATACGCAGTATTTT; CDR3: CASSLGRSPPSSTDTQYF
size: -; J: TRBJ1-1; V: TRBV25-1; D: -; DNA: TGTGCCAGCACTTCCCTCGGCACTGAAGCTTTCTTT; CDR3: CASTSLGTEAFF
size: -; J: TRBJ2-1; V: TRBV30; D: TRBD1; DNA: TGTGCCTGGAGTATGACAGGGAATGAGCAGTTCTTC; CDR3: CAWSMTGNEQFF
size: -; J: TRBJ2-7; V: TRBV13; D: TRBD2; DNA: TGTGCCAGCAGCCTCGGTGTAGCGGGCCGCTCCTACGAGCAGTACTTC; CDR3: CASSLGVAGRSYEQYF
size: once; J: TRBJ2-1; V: TRBV29-1; D: -; DNA: TGCAGCGTCGTCGGGCTCCACAATGAGCAGTTCTTC; CDR3: CSVVGLHNEQFF
size: -; J: TRBJ2-1; V: TRBV27; D: -; DNA: TGTGCCAGCAGGCTGCAGGGCGCCAACAATGAGCAGTTCTTC; CDR3: CASRLQGANNEQFF
size: -; J: TRBJ1-5; V: TRBV4-3; D: TRBD1; DNA: TGCGCCAGCAGCCAAGATAGGGGGACAGACAATCAGCCCCAGCATTTT; CDR3: CASSQDRGTDNQPQHF
size: -; J: TRBJ2-5; V: TRBV7-9; D: TRBD2; DNA: TGTGCCAGCAGCCACCGACTAGCGGCCCAAGAGACCCAGTACTTC; CDR3: CASSHRLAAQETQYF
size: -; J: TRBJ2-3; V: TRBV4-3; D: -; DNA: TGCGCCAGCAGCCAAGATTCCCCAGATACGCAGTATTTT; CDR3: CASSQDSPDTQYF
size: -; J: TRBJ2-5; V: TRBV7-2; D: -; DNA: TGTGCCAGCAGCTTAGCGGGGGCTCCTCCGGGACGGTTTCAAGAGACCCAGTACTTC; CDR3: CASSLAGAPPGRFQETQYF
size: few; J: TRBJ2-2; V: TRBV29-1; D: TRBD2; DNA: TGCAGCGTGGGACTAGCGGGGGTCGGGGAGCTGTTTTTT; CDR3: CSVGLAGVGELFF
size: -; J: TRBJ2-7; V: TRBV6-6; D: TRBD1; DNA: TGTGCCAGCAGTCCCTGGGACAGCTACGAGCAGTACTTC; CDR3: CASSPWDSYEQYF
size: -; J: TRBJ1-2; V: TRBV19; D: TRBD1; DNA: TGTGCCAGTACGGGCAGGGGGTATGGCTACACCTTC; CDR3: CASTGRGYGYTF
size: -; J: TRBJ2-2; V: TRBV6-4; D: -; DNA: TGTGCCAGCAGTGACTCCGGGACAAACACCGGGGAGCTGTTTTTT; CDR3: CASSDSGTNTGELFF
size: few; J: TRBJ1-3; V: TRBV5-6; D: -; DNA: TGTGCCAGCAGCGTGGCGCCGCTCTCTGGAAACACCATATATTTT; CDR3: CASSVAPLSGNTIYF
size: -; J: TRBJ1-3; V: TRBV10-3; D: TRBD1; DNA: TGTGCCATCAGTGTGGACCGGGACAGGGGTCCGGCCTCTGGAAACACCATATATTTT; CDR3: CAISVDRDRGPASGNTIYF
size: once; J: TRBJ2-2; V: TRBV11-3; D: TRBD1; DNA: TGTGCCAGCAGCTTAGATCGGGACAGGGGGCACACCGGGGAGCTGTTTTTT; CDR3: CASSLDRDRGHTGELFF
size: -; J: TRBJ2-1; V: TRBV6-5; D: TRBD2; DNA: TGTGCCGTCAGCGGACTAGCGCCTAATGAGCAGTTCTTC; CDR3: CAVSGLAPNEQFF
size: -; J: TRBJ2-7; V: TRBV4-3; D: -; DNA: TGCGCCAGCAGCCGAAGCAATCAGGACTCCTACGAGCAGTACTTC; CDR3: CASSRSNQDSYEQYF